The 10 T cell receptor beta chains below were found in one sample sequenced in a study of blood T cell repertoires in COVID-19. Here immunoSEQ multiplex PCR was the method, and the copy in TCRdb shows in-frame clones only, minus some. The sample gives around 110,000 clones, 70% to 90% of which show up once; 6.5% to 7% is in the top ten. The specimen was peripheral blood. These receptor sequences come from a man aged 50 to 59 with active or convalescent COVID-19.

V is TRBV7-2 and J is TRBJ2-5; D might be TRBD2 (6 bases). CDR1 is SGHTA, CDR2 FQGNSA, per germline. The ends were cut back, 0 bases at V and 6 bases at J, with 8 bases in the middle. CDR3 size: 13 residues. The CDR3 loop reads CASSLAGLQTQYF. In DNA, the CDR3 is TGTGCCAGCAGCTTAGCGGGACTTCAGACCCAGTACTTC. Looking up the rest from reference TRBV7-2 and TRBJ2-5 gives the full variable domain: GAGVSQSPSNKVTEKGKDVELRCDPISGHTALYWYRQSLGQGLEFLIYFQGNSAPDKSGLPSDRFSAERTGGSVSTLTIQRTQQEDSAVYLCASSLAGLQTQYFGPGTRLLVL.

This clone was picked up a small number of times. The V call is TRBV28, the J call TRBJ2-7, with D possibly TRBD2 on 6 matching bases. V was clipped by 8 bases and J by 2 bases, with 16 bases between them. This CDR3 region has 14 residues. In germline, CDR1 is MDHEN, CDR2 SYDVKM. CDR3: CASSRLGRTYEQYF. The CDR3, as DNA: TGTGCCAGCTCCCGTTTAGGGAGGACCTACGAGCAGTACTTC.

This clone was picked up a small number of times. This chain uses TRBV7-8 with TRBJ1-3, with D unclear. Trimming shortened V by 5 bases and J by 4 bases, and 6 bases separated the two germline ends. Germline V CDR1 and CDR2: SGHVS, FQNEAQ. This CDR3 has 12 residues. The CDR3 sequence: CASSLSGNTIYF. The CDR3 DNA follows: TGTGCCAGCAGCCTCTCGGGAAACACCATATATTTT.

The chain recombines TRBV14 with TRBJ2-4; tentative D call: TRBD1 (5 bases). In germline, CDR1 is SGHDN, CDR2 FVKESK. V gave up 4 bases and J gave up 0 bases, with 13 bases separating them. The CDR3 runs to 16 residues. The CDR3 DNA sequence: TGTGCCAGCAGCCCAGGGTCCGAATTAGCCAAAAACATTCAGTACTTC. It is translated as CASSPGSELAKNIQYF.

The chain employs TRBV25-1 and TRBJ1-2; D is ambiguous. V was shortened by 1 base and J by 11 bases, with 14 bases between the two germline ends. The CDR3 has 13 residues. The germline V gene encodes CDR1 MGHDK and CDR2 SYGVNS. The CDR3 reads CASSESRGRGYTF. For the CDR3, the DNA is TGTGCCAGCAGTGAATCCCGAGGGCGAGGGTACACCTTC.

The gene calls are TRBV7-9 and TRBJ2-7; TRBD1 is a possible D gene (6 bases). The V and J ends lost 3 bases and 5 bases respectively, with 14 bases between them. This CDR3 spans 14 amino acids. Per germline, CDR1 SEHNR and CDR2 FQNEAQ (reference sequence). CDR3 DNA sequence: TGTGCCAGCAGCTTCACAGGGAATACGGACGAGCAGTACTTC. Its translation is CASSFTGNTDEQYF.

V and J are TRBV3-1 (or the pseudogene TRBV3-2) and TRBJ1-5; no clear D gene. CDR3 size: 18 residues. Trimming pared 7 bases from V and 3 bases from J, leaving 25 bases between. Germline assignment: CDR1 LGHDT and CDR2 YNNKEL (reference sequence). DNA for the CDR3: TGTGCCAGCACCACTCCCCCTCCCCAGGCCATAAACAATCAGCCCCAGCATTTT. Encoded protein: CASTTPPPQAINNQPQHF.

This chain joins TRBV3-1 (or the pseudogene TRBV3-2) and TRBJ1-2; 7 bases line up with TRBD1. V was pared by 4 bases and J by 8 bases, with 22 bases of the junction left unmatched. Germline values: CDR1 LGHDT, CDR2 YNNKEL (reference sequence). The CDR3 is 18 residues long. The CDR3 sequence is CASSLGLTGTDDRRGYTF. The CDR3 DNA is TGTGCCAGCAGCCTGGGACTGACAGGGACCGATGACCGGAGAGGCTACACCTTC.

This clone appeared a few times. V is TRBV14 and J is TRBJ2-7, with D perhaps TRBD1 (6 bases). CDR3 size: 15 residues. V lost 6 bases to trimming and J lost 2 bases, with 17 bases between them. Germline V gene data show CDR1 as SGHDN and CDR2 as FVKESK. The CDR3 region has the DNA TGTGCCAGCAGACCTACAGGGACCGGAGCCTACGAGCAGTACTTC. The encoded protein is CASRPTGTGAYEQYF.

The chain employs TRBV6-6 and TRBJ1-6, with TRBD1 matching over 7 bases. Germline V gene lookup returns CDR1 MNHNY and CDR2 SVGAGI (reference sequence). This CDR3 contains 15 residues. Trimming removed 10 bases from V and 9 bases from J; junction bases left unmatched: 15. The CDR3, as DNA: TGTGCCATCAAAAACAAGGGGGCTCAAATTTCACCCCTCCACTTT. This codes for CAIKNKGAQISPLHF.